What follows are 28 T cell receptor beta chains derived from one specimen sequenced in a study of T cells in Graves' hyperthyroidism and ophthalmopathy. Amplification of TCR beta CDR3 regions was performed using RNA transcripts as template. First-round RT-PCR with HTBI primers amplified the TCR CDR3 region. Each CDR3 protein is one row after TCRdb ran MiXCR on the multiplex PCR reads. Seen here are about 340,000 distinct CDR3 sequences, 15% to 20% observed once, and the top ten hold under 55%. The sequenced sample was blood. The receptors stem from a woman aged 45-59 years with Graves' hyperthyroidism.

The V gene is TRBV25-1, the J gene TRBJ2-7, with 7 bases aligning to TRBD2. V lost 2 bases to trimming and J lost 2 bases; unmatched junction nucleotides: 12. Germline CDR1 reads MGHDK; CDR2 reads SYGVNS. This CDR3 contains 17 residues. CDR3 bases: TGTGCCAGCAGTGAAAGGGAGGGAGGGGCACAACCCTACGAGCAGTACTTC. This gives the protein CASSEREGGAQPYEQYF.

Worth noting for this clonotype: A read error is possible here, since a much larger clone lies one base away. This chain uses TRBV2 with TRBJ2-1; weak D call: TRBD2 (7 bases). The last part of the DNA fits TRBJ2-7 better; the J call may be wrong. This CDR3 comprises 14 residues. CDR1 and CDR2 (germline): SNHLY, FYNNEI. CDR3 sequence reads: CATLPGGIYNEQYF. As DNA, the CDR3 is TGTGCCACCTTGCCGGGGGGCATCTACAATGAGCAGTACTTC.

Details on this clonotype: A much larger clone sits a single nucleotide away, making a read error possible. The V and J genes are TRBV27 and TRBJ2-7, with D possibly being TRBD2 (6 bases). CDR3 length: 16 amino acids. Trimming pared 5 bases from V and 3 bases from J, leaving 20 bases between. Germline values: CDR1 MNHEY, CDR2 SMNVEV (reference sequence). The CDR3 is CASSAGPTVGYYEQYF. The CDR3, as DNA: TGTGCCAGCAGTGCGGGACCGACTGTCGGGTACTACGAGCAGTACTTC.

In its sample, this clonotype was seen many times. This rearrangement joins TRBV15 to TRBJ1-2, with 9 bases that match TRBD1. V dropped 3 bases and J dropped 8; count of bases not matched to a gene: 7. Germline CDR1 reads LNHNV; CDR2 reads YYDKDF (reference sequence). The CDR3 covers 14 residues. The CDR3 here is CATSRGQGEGGYTF. In nucleotides, the CDR3 is TGTGCCACCAGCAGGGGACAGGGCGAGGGGGGCTACACCTTC.

V gene TRBV13 combines with J gene TRBJ1-4; D gene uncertain. Per germline, CDR1 PRHDT and CDR2 FYEKMQ (reference sequence). The CDR3 contains 14 residues. The germline V and J ends were trimmed by 4 bases and 8 bases, with 14 bases remaining between them. CDR3 in amino acids: CASSSHNEAEKLFF. For the CDR3, the DNA is TGTGCCAGCAGCTCACATAACGAGGCGGAAAAACTGTTTTTT.

CDR3 DNA sequence: TGCAGTGCTAGAGCGGGAGGGGTCGCCGGTGAGCAGTTCTTC. Protein sequence: CSARAGGVAGEQFF. The rearrangement joins TRBV20-1 to TRBJ2-1, with TRBD2 matching 8 bases. Looked up from germline, CDR1 is DFQATT and CDR2 is SNEGSKA (reference sequence). J lost 9 bases, V lost 1 base, and 8 bases had no gene match. The CDR3 extends over 14 amino acids.

This clonotype was recorded many times. The rearrangement joins TRBV5-1 to TRBJ1-1; D not certain. This CDR3 has 13 amino acids. V was shortened by 4 bases and J by 5 bases, with 12 bases between the two germline ends. Germline-derived CDR1 and CDR2 are SGHRS and YFSETQ. The CDR3 DNA reads as TGCGCCAGCAGCCCGGACCTTGGGACTGAAGCTTTCTTT. Translating gives CASSPDLGTEAFF.

This clonotype was detected a few times. The rearrangement links TRBV20-1 to TRBJ2-3, with D possibly matching TRBD2 (6 bases). V was clipped by 0 bases and J by 4 bases, with 11 bases between them. Germline assignment: CDR1 DFQATT and CDR2 SNEGSKA (reference sequence). The CDR3 is made up of 14 amino acids. The CDR3 DNA reads as TGCAGTGCTAGAGATATAATAGCGGCAGATACGCAGTATTTT. This sequence encodes CSARDIIAADTQYF.

This clonotype was counted at least ten times. This chain links TRBV29-1 with TRBJ1-1; 7 positions match TRBD1. The J segment lost 4 bases and the V segment lost 8 bases, leaving 10 bases of the junction unmatched. Per germline, CDR1 SQVTM and CDR2 ANQGSEA. The CDR3 runs 13 residues. The CDR3: CSIIQGTFTEAFF. CDR3 sequence (DNA): TGCAGCATCATACAGGGGACCTTCACTGAAGCTTTCTTT.

This clonotype was detected a few times. The chain combines TRBV19 with TRBJ1-1, with 7 bases fitting TRBD1. Germline CDR1 LNHDA, CDR2 SQIVND (reference sequence). Trimming at V came to 1 base and at J to 0 bases, leaving 2 bases not matched to a gene. The CDR3 runs to 15 residues. The CDR3 protein is CASSIVGTVNTEAFF. CDR3 DNA: TGTGCCAGTAGTATAGTTGGGACAGTGAACACTGAAGCTTTCTTT. Variable domain in full (rest from reference TRBV19 and TRBJ1-1): DGGITQSPKYLFRKEGQNVTLSCEQNLNHDAMYWYRQDPGQGLRLIYYSQIVNDFQKGDIAEGYSVSREKKESFPLTVTSAQKNPTAFYLCASSIVGTVNTEAFFGQGTRLTVV.

This clonotype was seen a few times. The V and J genes are TRBV10-3 and TRBJ2-3; no clear D. V was trimmed by 2 bases and J by 6 bases, leaving 9 bases between them. The germline V gene encodes CDR1 ENHRY and CDR2 SYGVKD. The CDR3 is made up of 13 amino acids. The CDR3 nucleotides are TGTGCCATCAGTGAGCCTTTTATTGATACGCAGTATTTT. It codes for CAISEPFIDTQYF.

Ten or more counts support this clonotype. The rearrangement joins TRBV30 to TRBJ2-7; D not resolved. CDR1 is GTSNPN, CDR2 SVGIG, per germline (reference sequence). The CDR3 spans 17 residues. V was clipped by 3 bases and J by 2 bases, with 23 bases between them. CDR3 DNA sequence: TGTGCCTGGAGGGATTGGACCGCGGCAGAAGGTACCTACGAGCAGTACTTC. Translating it yields CAWRDWTAAEGTYEQYF. Variable domain in full (rest from reference TRBV30 and TRBJ2-7): SQTIHQWPATLVQPVGSPLSLECTVEGTSNPNLYWYRQAAGRGLQLLFYSVGIGQISSEVPQNLSASRPQDRQFILSSKKLLLSDSGFYLCAWRDWTAAEGTYEQYFGPGTRLTVT.

This clonotype was recorded at least ten times. The gene calls are TRBV2 and TRBJ1-2; D unclear. V was pared by 5 bases and J by 2 bases, with 9 bases between. CDR3 size: 13 residues. The germline gives CDR1 SNHLY, CDR2 FYNNEI. The CDR3 DNA reads TGTGCCAGCAGTCGCGACGAGAACTATGGCTACACCTTC. This encodes CASSRDENYGYTF.

This clonotype has more than one count but fewer than ten. The V and J genes are TRBV7-8 and TRBJ2-7, with 10 bases lining up with TRBD1. The J segment lost 2 bases and the V segment lost 5 bases, leaving 18 bases of the junction unmatched. The CDR3 covers 19 residues. Germline values: CDR1 SGHVS, CDR2 FQNEAQ. The CDR3: CASSLHHRDRDRGAYEQYF. CDR3 sequence (DNA): TGTGCCAGCAGCCTCCACCACCGGGACCGGGACAGGGGTGCCTACGAGCAGTACTTC.

This clonotype appeared a few times. The chain uses TRBV7-9 and TRBJ2-3; TRBD1 is a possible D gene (5 bases). CDR1 SEHNR and CDR2 FQNEAQ come from the germline V gene (reference sequence). CDR3 length: 13 residues. The V end was cut by 4 bases, the J end by 2 bases, with 7 bases between. CDR3 in DNA: TGTGCCAGCAGCTCACAGGACACAGATACGCAGTATTTT. Protein: CASSSQDTDTQYF.

Ten or more counts support this clonotype. This chain connects TRBV12-3 or TRBV12-4 to TRBJ1-1; D uncertain. Between the trimmed V and J ends, which lost 6 bases and 7 bases, there was a span of 9 bases. The CDR3 runs to 11 residues. The CDR3 sequence is CASRKRVEAFF. CDR3 coding DNA: TGTGCCAGCAGAAAAAGGGTTGAAGCTTTCTTT.

Only a few counts were recorded for this clonotype. This chain joins TRBV5-4 and TRBJ2-3; D gene uncertain. CDR1 and CDR2 from the germline V gene are SGHNT and YYREEE (reference sequence). The CDR3 has 14 residues. V was trimmed by 0 bases and J by 5 bases, leaving 10 bases between them. The CDR3 is CASSLVTYGDTQYF. CDR3 nucleotides: TGTGCCAGCAGCTTGGTGACTTATGGAGATACGCAGTATTTT. The variable domain in full, with the rest retrieved from reference TRBV5-4 and TRBJ2-3, is ETGVTQSPTHLIKTRGQQVTLRCSSQSGHNTVSWYQQALGQGPQFIFQYYREEENGRGNFPPRFSGLQFPNYSSELNVNALELDDSALYLCASSLVTYGDTQYFGPGTRLTVL.

This clonotype was found a few times. The chain couples TRBV5-1 to TRBJ1-1; D gene unclear. The germline V gene has CDR1 SGHRS and CDR2 YFSETQ. The CDR3 spans 13 residues. The ends were cut back, 7 bases at V and 6 bases at J, with 16 bases in the middle. CDR3 in amino acids: CASGDHNTAEAFF. CDR3 nucleotides: TGCGCCAGCGGAGACCACAACACAGCTGAAGCTTTCTTT.

On this clonotype itself: One junction end disagrees with the germline gene, perhaps due to a read error. V usage is TRBV5-1 and J usage is TRBJ2-2; D possibly corresponds to TRBD1 (6 bases). The CDR3 covers 10 residues. The germline V gene encodes CDR1 SGHRS and CDR2 YFSETQ. CDR3 loop: CASSKRQAIF. CDR3 coding DNA: TGCGCCAGCAGCAAGAGACAGGCAATTTTT. The full variable domain, in which reference TRBV5-1 and TRBJ2-2 provide the parts outside the CDR3, is KAGVTQTPRYLIKTRGQQVTLSCSPISGHRSVSWYQQTPGQGLQFLFEYFSETQRNKGNFPGRFSGRQFSNSRSEMNVSTLELGDSALYLCASSKRQAIFGEGSRLTVL.

The chain employs TRBV30 and TRBJ2-3; D is unresolved. The V end lost 4 bases, the J end lost 2 bases, and 13 bases lay between the germline ends. This CDR3 contains 14 residues. In germline, CDR1 is GTSNPN, CDR2 SVGIG (reference sequence). The CDR3 DNA sequence: TGTGCCTGGAATGTGGGTCTTCCCACAGATACGCAGTATTTT. Protein sequence: CAWNVGLPTDTQYF. Combining the CDR3 with reference TRBV30 and TRBJ2-3 gives the whole variable domain SQTIHQWPATLVQPVGSPLSLECTVEGTSNPNLYWYRQAAGRGLQLLFYSVGIGQISSEVPQNLSASRPQDRQFILSSKKLLLSDSGFYLCAWNVGLPTDTQYFGPGTRLTVL.

This clonotype has a handful of counts. The V call is TRBV7-9, the J call TRBJ2-7, with D unresolved. The CDR3 spans 13 residues. Germline V CDR1 and CDR2: SEHNR, FQNEAQ (reference sequence). Trimming shortened V by 0 bases and J by 6 bases, and 9 bases separated the two germline ends. CDR3 loop: CASSLAALTEQYF. The CDR3 nucleotides are TGTGCCAGCAGCTTAGCTGCTCTTACCGAGCAGTACTTC.

This clonotype has more than one count but fewer than ten. Here the CDR3 DNA reads TGTGCCAGCTCACTGGGTGCAGGGGACCATCAGCCCCAGCATTTT. This sequence encodes CASSLGAGDHQPQHF. The genes are TRBV18 and TRBJ1-5, with TRBD1 as a possible D gene (6 bases). Trimming cost V 4 bases and J 5 bases, with 15 bases left between them. Germline-derived CDR1 and CDR2 are KGHSH and LQKENI. The length of the CDR3 is 15 residues.

The sample holds many counts of this clonotype. The V gene is TRBV28, the J gene TRBJ1-6, with D maybe TRBD1 (6 bases). CDR1 is MDHEN, CDR2 SYDVKM, per germline. V lost 5 bases to trimming and J lost 9 bases, with 17 bases between them. The CDR3 has 15 residues. The CDR3 nucleotides are TGTGCCAGCAGTGTCACAGGGATGGGAGGTTCACCCCTCCACTTT. Amino acid sequence: CASSVTGMGGSPLHF.

The chain employs TRBV6-1 and TRBJ2-5; D remains ambiguous. The CDR3 is 10 residues long. CDR1 and CDR2 (germline): MNHNS, SASEGT. Trimming left V 5 bases short and J 9 bases short, with 7 bases between. As DNA, the CDR3 is TGTGCCAGCAGTCTCCTATCCCAGTACTTC. This sequence encodes CASSLLSQYF.

This clonotype appeared many times. The rearrangement links TRBV11-2 to TRBJ2-1; 7 bases agree with TRBD1. The V segment lost 5 bases and the J segment 7 bases; nucleotides outside the gene matches: 14. Germline-derived CDR1 and CDR2 are SGHAT and FQNNGV. The CDR3 runs to 16 residues. The DNA of the CDR3 is TGTGCCAGCAGCCCCCGATTAGGGGGCGCAATGAATGAGCAGTTCTTC. It is translated as CASSPRLGGAMNEQFF.

Ten or more counts support this clonotype. The chain is built from TRBV10-3 and TRBJ1-2, with TRBD1 matching 7 bases. The CDR3 runs 15 residues. V lost 6 bases, J lost 5 bases, and 12 bases stayed unmatched. Germline-derived CDR1 and CDR2 are ENHRY and SYGVKD. The DNA of the CDR3 is TGTGCCATCAGCCCCTTGACAGGGAGGGCGTATGGCTACACCTTC. Translation: CAISPLTGRAYGYTF.

This clonotype was observed many times. This chain uses TRBV2 with TRBJ2-3; no firm D call. CDR3 length: 13 amino acids. The germline V gene encodes CDR1 SNHLY and CDR2 FYNNEI. Trimming took 3 bases from V and 2 from J, leaving 6 bases between them. DNA for the CDR3: TGTGCCAGCAGTGACCCGAACACAGATACGCAGTATTTT. The encoded protein is CASSDPNTDTQYF.

A note on this clonotype: A much larger clone sits a single nucleotide away, making a read error possible. The chain employs TRBV10-3 and TRBJ2-7, with D maybe TRBD1 (5 bases). V was clipped by 7 bases and J by 4 bases, with 17 bases between them. Germline lookup yields CDR1 ENHRY and CDR2 SYGVKD. CDR3 length: 14 residues. The CDR3 nucleotides read TGTGCCATCAATGATCAGGACATCTTGTACGAGCAGTACTTC. Encoded protein: CAINDQDILYEQYF.